The rows below give T cell receptor beta chains drawn from one sample of a study of blood T cells in healthy people across ages. TCRdb redid the calling of the 5' RACE reads with MiXCR, one entry per CDR3 protein. Found here are 1.5 million to 1.8 million distinct CDR3 sequences, 40% to 45% of them singletons; the top ten hold about 4.1%. Material for sequencing was blood. These receptors were collected from a woman aged 18-35 years in good health. Both conserved end residues are part of each CDR3. Fields, in order: D gene, V gene, clone size, J gene, CDR3 protein, CDR3 DNA. D genes are given only for firm matches. The size field is filled for only some rows; it gives once, few, many or a size class.

>-|TRBV30|-|TRBJ1-3
CAWTPGHMGNTIYF
TGTGCCTGGACCCCCGGACACATGGGAAACACCATATATTTT
>-|TRBV9|-|TRBJ2-1
CASSVVGGGNEQFF
TGTGCCAGCAGCGTAGTTGGGGGTGGAAATGAGCAGTTCTTC
>-|TRBV6-1|-|TRBJ1-4
CASSAQQGGKLFF
TGTGCCAGCAGTGCACAACAGGGAGGAAAACTGTTTTTT
>-|TRBV20-1|few|TRBJ2-1
CSARDLTAELYNEQFF
TGCAGTGCTAGAGATTTAACAGCGGAACTTTACAATGAGCAGTTCTTC
>-|TRBV19|-|TRBJ2-6
CASRTASGQSSGANVLTF
TGTGCCAGTAGGACAGCCTCTGGGCAGAGCTCTGGGGCCAACGTCCTGACTTTC
>TRBD1|TRBV12-3/TRBV12-4|few|TRBJ2-7
CASSLIYGTGGPYEQYF
TGTGCCAGCAGTTTGATATACGGGACAGGTGGTCCCTACGAGCAGTACTTC
>TRBD2|TRBV12-3/TRBV12-4|-|TRBJ2-1
CASSFRLAGKWYNEQFF
TGTGCCAGCAGTTTTAGACTAGCGGGGAAGTGGTACAATGAGCAGTTCTTC
>-|TRBV20-1|-|TRBJ2-7
CSAPMGYEQYF
TGCAGTGCTCCGATGGGGTACGAGCAGTACTTC
>-|TRBV4-3|-|TRBJ1-6
CASSQDYPNSPLHF
TGCGCCAGCAGCCAAGACTATCCGAATTCACCCCTCCACTTT
>TRBD1|TRBV12-3/TRBV12-4|few|TRBJ1-2
CASSLTDREYGYTF
TGTGCCAGCAGTTTAACCGACAGGGAATATGGCTACACCTTC
>TRBD1|TRBV29-1|-|TRBJ1-1
CSALGGTLGGTEAFF
TGCAGCGCCTTAGGGGGCACCCTAGGGGGAACTGAAGCTTTCTTT
>-|TRBV7-2|-|TRBJ2-3
CAGSNPGTYTDTQYF
TGTGCCGGCAGCAACCCCGGGACTTACACAGATACGCAGTATTTT
>TRBD2|TRBV20-1|few|TRBJ2-3
CSPSQASGKADTQYF
TGCAGCCCAAGCCAGGCTAGCGGGAAGGCAGATACGCAGTATTTT
>-|TRBV12-3/TRBV12-4|-|TRBJ2-5
CASSLWGQFLETQYF
TGTGCCAGCAGTCTCTGGGGGCAGTTTTTAGAGACCCAGTACTTC